This T cell receptor (beta chain) was retrieved from a study of blood T cell repertoires in COVID-19. Study details: Samples representing acute and convalescent COVID-19 were sourced from the United States, Italy and Spain. Sample material is recorded as cDNA or gDNA derived from T cells, B-cell-depleted T cells, or PBMCs.

In the authors' workflow: It was from reference gene primer amplification that nucleated cell counts were estimated. Clones were sequenced by immunoSEQ multiplex PCR, and TCRdb holds only the in-frame ones, with some missing. From that table come the V and J calls and clone size; the DNA was used to work out D and trimming. The data hold roughly 150,000 clones, with approximately 84% observed a single time. The CDR3 has 13 residues. CDR1 is SGHNT, CDR2 YYREEE, per germline (reference sequence). Trimming removed 4 bases from V and 9 bases from J, with 14 bases in between. This chain joins TRBV5-4 and TRBJ2-4; TRBD2 is a possible D gene (6 bases). What was sequenced was peripheral blood. The sequence derives from a man between 65 and 80 years old with active or convalescent COVID-19. The CDR3 sequence: CASSRDSIPIQYF. In nucleotides, the CDR3 is TGTGCCAGCAGCCGGGACTCCATCCCCATTCAGTACTTC.